The source of this TCR beta chain is a study of early T cells in non-severe SARS-CoV-2 infection. As for the study in general: Investigators sequenced bulk RNA drawn from unsorted whole blood, and chains remained unpaired.

Study-wide points: A preference for anti-spike CD8 responses marked VDJdb matching, which missed private and CD4 specificities.

As part of library construction, unique molecular identifiers were attached to individual cDNA molecules. TCRdb used MiXCR to reprocess the 5' RACE reads, holding one entry per CDR3 protein. The sample lists roughly 50,000 distinct CDR3 sequences, about 7.7% seen once, with roughly a tenth in the top ten. Comment on this clonotype: The antigen is undetermined.

The specimen comprised whole blood, sampled at baseline. This receptor was taken from an adult who was a healthcare worker with PCR-confirmed SARS-CoV-2 infection or an uninfected control (not recorded which).

The CDR3 bases are TGTGCCAGCAGTTTAGAAGTGGGTGGGCAGTTCTTC. It specifies CASSLEVGGQFF. The V call is TRBV28, the J call TRBJ2-1, with D unresolved. Trimming left V 2 bases short and J 12 bases short, with 11 bases between. Germline V gene lookup returns CDR1 MDHEN and CDR2 SYDVKM. The CDR3 runs to 12 residues.